This entry lists 21 T cell receptor beta chains sequenced from one sample in a study of long-term antiretroviral therapy in people with HIV. Version v3.0 of the immunoSEQ assay was performed at survey level. Measured with immunoSEQ multiplex PCR; TCRdb has only the in-frame clones, and not every one. The table includes approximately 24,000 clones, around 88% detected once. The sample here was unsorted PBMCs, taken about 4.5 years after starting antiretroviral therapy. Receptor source: a man between 25 and 39 years old with HIV.

A single count supports this clone. The chain carries TRBV13 and TRBJ2-5; unclear D gene. This CDR3 is 12 amino acids long. The ends were cut back, 5 bases at V and 5 bases at J, with 9 bases in the middle. Germline V CDR1 and CDR2: PRHDT, FYEKMQ (reference sequence). The chain's CDR3 is CASSLRFETQYF. DNA of the CDR3: TGTGCCAGCAGCCTCCGGTTCGAGACCCAGTACTTC.

The chain has TRBV5-1 and TRBJ1-4; D is perhaps TRBD1 (6 bases). CDR1 is SGHRS and CDR2 is YFSETQ in the germline V gene. The V end lost 0 bases, the J end lost 8 bases, and 8 bases lay between the germline ends. CDR3 length equals 13 residues. The CDR3 DNA follows: TGCGCCAGCAGCTTGGGACAGGACGAAAAACTGTTTTTT. This codes for CASSLGQDEKLFF.

This clone has just a few counts. The chain joins TRBV25-1 to TRBJ1-2, with D unresolved. The CDR3 is 12 amino acids. V was trimmed by 3 bases and J by 4 bases, leaving 6 bases between them. The V gene's germline CDR1 is MGHDK and CDR2 SYGVNS. The CDR3 sequence: CASSDAVYGYTF. CDR3 DNA: TGTGCCAGCAGTGATGCTGTCTATGGCTACACCTTC.

There are a few counts of this clone. Relative to the germline gene, one junction end is altered; a read error may explain this. The gene calls are TRBV7-7 and TRBJ2-7; D unresolved. CDR1 and CDR2 from the germline V gene are SSHAT and FNYEAQ (reference sequence). The CDR3 is 14 amino acids. CDR3 DNA: TGTGCTAGCAGCTACCGGGTTGGCTCCTACGAGCAGTACTTC. Protein: CASSYRVGSYEQYF. Full variable domain (remainder filled in from reference TRBV7-7 and TRBJ2-7): GAGVSQSPRYKVTKRGQDVTLRCDPISSHATLYWYQQALGQGPEFLTYFNYEAQPDKSGLPSDRFSAERPEGSISTLTIQRTEQRDSAMYRCASSYRVGSYEQYFGPGTRLTVT.

This chain joins TRBV7-2 and TRBJ1-1; 8 bases match TRBD1. Germline lookup yields CDR1 SGHTA and CDR2 FQGNSA. This CDR3 spans 14 amino acids. Unmatched junction bases numbered 6, after V lost 5 bases and J lost 4 bases. In nucleotides, the CDR3 is TGTGCCAGCAGCAGGACAGGGTTGAGCACTGAAGCTTTCTTT. Residues: CASSRTGLSTEAFF.

This clone was detected a few times. This chain joins TRBV6-5 and TRBJ1-2; the D is unclear. Trimming shortened V by 0 bases and J by 4 bases, and 9 bases separated the two germline ends. The CDR3 spans 14 residues. From germline, CDR1 is MNHEY and CDR2 SVGAGI. This CDR3 is CASSYSSGTYGYTF. The DNA of the CDR3 is TGTGCCAGCAGTTACTCTTCGGGCACCTATGGCTACACCTTC.

CDR3 in DNA: TGCAGCGTTGCTTGGGGGAACACTGAAGCTTTCTTT. Encoded protein: CSVAWGNTEAFF. V and J are TRBV29-1 and TRBJ1-1; D unclear. The CDR3 has 12 residues. CDR1 and CDR2 from the germline V gene are SQVTM and ANQGSEA. Trimming pared 4 bases from V and 1 base from J, leaving 7 bases between.

There are a few counts of this clone. V and J are TRBV7-9 and TRBJ1-4; no reliable D call. V gave up 0 bases and J gave up 8 bases, with 10 bases separating them. The CDR3 is 14 amino acids. Germline V CDR1 and CDR2: SEHNR, FQNEAQ (reference sequence). As DNA, the CDR3 is TGTGCCAGCAGCTTAGCAGGCGGAGACGAAAAACTGTTTTTT. This gives the protein CASSLAGGDEKLFF.

The chain has TRBV7-2 and TRBJ2-7; the match to TRBD2 covers 10 bases. Trimming took 6 bases from V and 0 from J; bases not matched to a gene: 11. This CDR3 has 17 amino acids. Germline lookup yields CDR1 SGHTA and CDR2 FQGNSA. The CDR3 reads CASRPGDSGGPSYEQYF. The CDR3 nucleotides are TGTGCCAGCAGGCCCGGGGATAGCGGGGGGCCCTCCTACGAGCAGTACTTC.

The rearrangement uses TRBV5-6 and TRBJ2-3, with 8 nucleotides matching TRBD2. Germline CDR1 and CDR2: SGHDT and YYEEEE. CDR3 size: 15 residues. V trimming: 4 bases; J trimming: 5 bases; junction bases outside the gene matches: 9. The CDR3 region is CASSQTGTRGDTQYF. Here the CDR3 DNA reads TGTGCCAGCAGCCAGACCGGGACTAGGGGAGATACGCAGTATTTT.

The rearrangement links TRBV5-8 to TRBJ2-2; TRBD2 aligns across 11 bases. The CDR3 runs 13 residues. Germline values: CDR1 SGHTS, CDR2 YDEGEE. V shed 5 bases, J shed 16 bases, and the junction held 10 bases outside the gene matches. For the CDR3, the DNA is TGTGCCAGCAGTCTTACTAGCGGGAGTTCTAAGTTTTTT. This codes for CASSLTSGSSKFF.

The chain uses TRBV29-1 and TRBJ1-2, with 7 bases fitting TRBD1. The CDR3 has 15 amino acids. With V trimmed by 7 bases and J by 4 bases, 15 bases remained unmatched. Germline V lookup: CDR1 SQVTM, CDR2 ANQGSEA. Here the CDR3 reads CSGGDRADSSYGYTF. Here the CDR3 DNA reads TGCAGCGGGGGGGACAGAGCAGATTCTTCCTATGGCTACACCTTC.

The CDR3 loop is CATSGDRNQPQHF. Written as DNA, the CDR3 is TGTGCCACCTCAGGGGACCGCAATCAGCCCCAGCATTTT. The V call is TRBV21-1, the J call TRBJ1-5; the table's D gene call, TRBD1, was not cross checked with the DNA. TRBV21-1 is marked as a pseudogene. The CDR3 length is 13 residues.

The chain is built from TRBV15 and TRBJ2-7, with 10 bases matching TRBD1. After removal of 6 bases from V and 0 bases from J, the junction contained 14 bases not matched to a gene. CDR1 and CDR2 (germline): LNHNV, YYDKDF (reference sequence). CDR3 length: 18 residues. The CDR3 is CATRRTIPGQGSSYEQYF. CDR3 sequence (DNA): TGTGCCACCAGGCGAACAATACCGGGACAGGGGAGCTCCTACGAGCAGTACTTC. Supplemented by reference TRBV15 and TRBJ2-7, the full variable domain reads DAMVIQNPRYQVTQFGKPVTLSCSQTLNHNVMYWYQQKSSQAPKLLFHYYDKDFNNEADTPDNFQSRRPNTSFCFLDIRSPGLGDTAMYLCATRRTIPGQGSSYEQYFGPGTRLTVT.

This rearrangement joins TRBV6-6 to TRBJ2-2; D gene uncertain. The CDR3 spans 12 residues. V was trimmed by 0 bases and J by 6 bases, leaving 2 bases between them. From germline, CDR1 is MNHNY and CDR2 SVGAGI (reference sequence). The CDR3 nucleotides are TGTGCCAGCAGTTACTCGCCCGGGGAGCTGTTTTTT. It translates to CASSYSPGELFF.

This clone was picked up one time. This chain uses TRBV6-6 with TRBJ2-7, with 11 nucleotides matching TRBD2. Germline values: CDR1 MNHNY, CDR2 SVGAGI (reference sequence). V was clipped by 6 bases and J by 0 bases; unmatched bases: 4. CDR3 length equals 15 residues. CDR3 loop: CASSKGTSGSYEQYF. CDR3 nucleotides: TGTGCCAGCAGCAAAGGGACTAGCGGCTCCTACGAGCAGTACTTC.

The V gene is TRBV25-1, the J gene TRBJ1-1, with D uncertain. This CDR3 comprises 16 residues. Germline lookup yields CDR1 MGHDK and CDR2 SYGVNS. V shed 3 bases and J shed 3 bases, with 17 bases lying between them. The chain's CDR3 is CASSEPGIAADTEAFF. The DNA of the CDR3 is TGTGCCAGCAGTGAGCCCGGGATAGCCGCCGACACTGAAGCTTTCTTT.

This chain connects TRBV9 to TRBJ1-2; D remains ambiguous. This CDR3 contains 12 residues. Germline V gene lookup returns CDR1 SGDLS and CDR2 YYNGEE. V was trimmed by 3 bases and J by 6 bases, leaving 9 bases between them. CDR3 in amino acids: CASSAENDGYTF. The CDR3 DNA reads TGTGCCAGCAGCGCCGAGAATGATGGCTACACCTTC. Full variable domain (rest looked up from reference TRBV9 and TRBJ1-2): DSGVTQTPKHLITATGQRVTLRCSPRSGDLSVYWYQQSLDQGLQFLIQYYNGEERAKGNILERFSAQQFPDLHSELNLSSLELGDSALYFCASSAENDGYTFGSGTRLTVV.

The chain carries TRBV18 and TRBJ1-5; TRBD1 might be the D (6 bases). Germline assignment: CDR1 KGHSH and CDR2 LQKENI. This CDR3 spans 16 amino acids. V was cut by 4 bases and J by 5 bases, with 18 bases left in between. CDR3 in DNA: TGTGCCAGCTCACGTCTGAGGGGGGGGCCGGATCAGCCCCAGCATTTT. It is translated as CASSRLRGGPDQPQHF.

The rearrangement joins TRBV7-2 to TRBJ2-3; no definite D call. V dropped 0 bases and J dropped 0 bases, with 7 bases sitting between them. The CDR3 consists of 15 residues. Germline CDR1 is SGHTA and CDR2 is FQGNSA. The chain's CDR3 is CASSLALGSTDTQYF. CDR3 coding DNA: TGTGCCAGCAGCTTAGCGCTAGGTAGCACAGATACGCAGTATTTT.

V and J are TRBV4-3 and TRBJ2-3, with 12 positions matching TRBD2. The germline CDR1 and CDR2 sequences are LGHNA and YSLEER. The CDR3 runs 16 residues. The junction had 2 bases not matched to a gene; V was cut back by 0 bases and J by 4 bases. The CDR3 reads CASSQERLAGADTQYF. In DNA, the CDR3 is TGCGCCAGCAGCCAAGAAAGACTAGCGGGAGCAGATACGCAGTATTTT.